Reported below is one T cell receptor (beta chain). The sample comes from a study of shared T cell receptors in the human thymus. V lost 5 bases and J lost 2, with 19 bases in between. Looked up from germline, CDR1 is LNHDA and CDR2 is SQIVND (reference sequence). This CDR3 region has 17 residues. Produced via immunoSEQ multiplex PCR; TCRdb's table is partial and in-frame only. Counted here are about 660,000 clones, 85% to 90% occurring once; the ten biggest clones make up about 0.01%. Another study also made use of these data, one on human thymus T cells. Per that study: Apparent skewing of V and J gene usage characterized both thymic and blood repertoires.

J is TRBJ2-1 and V is TRBV19; D might be TRBD1 (5 bases). The material sequenced was thymocytes. This receptor was obtained from a boy in the first two years of life with a congenital heart defect. The CDR3 DNA reads TGTGCCAGTAGTGAGTGGGGTGGGGCCTCGGCCTACAATGAGCAGTTCTTC. This translates into CASSEWGGASAYNEQFF. Looking up the rest from reference TRBV19 and TRBJ2-1 gives the full variable domain: DGGITQSPKYLFRKEGQNVTLSCEQNLNHDAMYWYRQDPGQGLRLIYYSQIVNDFQKGDIAEGYSVSREKKESFPLTVTSAQKNPTAFYLCASSEWGGASAYNEQFFGPGTRLTVL.